This note documents a single T cell receptor (beta chain) sequence. In the original processing: Amplified reference gene primers provided the basis for estimating nucleated cell counts. Profiling relied on immunoSEQ multiplex PCR, and the TCRdb table lists in-frame clones only, not all of them. For V, J and clone size, that table is used; D and trimming come from the DNA. The sample carries approximately 300,000 clones, approximately 85% recorded once. This entry belongs to a study of blood T cell repertoires in COVID-19. As for the study in general: The study drew acute and convalescent COVID-19 samples from the United States, Italy and Spain.

The CDR3 contains 15 residues. Germline CDR1 SGHRS, CDR2 YFSETQ. V was trimmed by 0 bases and J by 4 bases, leaving 11 bases between them. This chain links TRBV5-1 with TRBJ2-1; possibly TRBD1 for D (6 bases). This TCR came from a woman between 50 and 59 years old with acute or convalescent COVID-19. Sequencing input: peripheral blood. CDR3 region: CASSLASGAYNEQFF. CDR3 sequence (DNA): TGCGCCAGCAGCTTGGCGTCAGGGGCGTACAATGAGCAGTTCTTC.